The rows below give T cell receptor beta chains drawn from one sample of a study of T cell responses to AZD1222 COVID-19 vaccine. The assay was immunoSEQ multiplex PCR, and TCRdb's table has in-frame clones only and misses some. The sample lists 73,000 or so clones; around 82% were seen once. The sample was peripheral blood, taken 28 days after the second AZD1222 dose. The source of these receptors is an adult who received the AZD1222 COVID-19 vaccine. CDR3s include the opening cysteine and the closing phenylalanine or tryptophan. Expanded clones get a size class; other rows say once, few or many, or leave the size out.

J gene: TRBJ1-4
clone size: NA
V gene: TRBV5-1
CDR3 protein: CASSWAGTGEKLFF

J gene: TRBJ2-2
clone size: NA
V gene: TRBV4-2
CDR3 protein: CASSRGLAGGANTGELFF

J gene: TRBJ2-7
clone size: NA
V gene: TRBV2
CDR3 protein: CASSVTFEGEQYF

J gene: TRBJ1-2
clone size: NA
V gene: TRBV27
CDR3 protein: CASSGNRFGYTF

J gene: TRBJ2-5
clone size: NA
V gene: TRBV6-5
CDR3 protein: CASSTSGTGVETQYF

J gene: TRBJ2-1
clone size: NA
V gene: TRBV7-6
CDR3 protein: CASSISGRSYNEQFF

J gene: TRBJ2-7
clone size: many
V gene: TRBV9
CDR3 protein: CASSVASGIAYEQYF

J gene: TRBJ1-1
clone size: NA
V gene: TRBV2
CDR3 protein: CASSEAGGRGRAFF

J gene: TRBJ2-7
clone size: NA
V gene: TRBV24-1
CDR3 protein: CATGQSYEQYF

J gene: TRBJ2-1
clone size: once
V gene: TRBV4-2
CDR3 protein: CASSQELAGGFYNEQFF

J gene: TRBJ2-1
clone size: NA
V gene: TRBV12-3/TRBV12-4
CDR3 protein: CASSQQGGEQFF

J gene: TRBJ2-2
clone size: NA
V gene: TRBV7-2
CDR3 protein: CASSSGVGLAGLTGELFF

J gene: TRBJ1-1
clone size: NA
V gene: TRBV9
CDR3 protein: CASSVYVEDTEAFF

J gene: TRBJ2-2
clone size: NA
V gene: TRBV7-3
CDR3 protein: CASSTSGPNTGELFF

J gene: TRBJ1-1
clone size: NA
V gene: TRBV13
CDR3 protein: CASSPGTDILKAFF

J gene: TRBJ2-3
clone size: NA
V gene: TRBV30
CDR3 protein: CAWSVGTGADTQYF

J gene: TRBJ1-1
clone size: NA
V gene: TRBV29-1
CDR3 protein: CSVDEGTWNTEAFF

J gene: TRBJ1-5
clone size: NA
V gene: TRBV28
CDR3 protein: CASSLGNSNQPQHF

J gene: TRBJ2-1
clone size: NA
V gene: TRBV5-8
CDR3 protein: CASPLAGGPNEFF

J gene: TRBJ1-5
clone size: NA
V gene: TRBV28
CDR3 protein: CASRRGASGGDSNQPQHF

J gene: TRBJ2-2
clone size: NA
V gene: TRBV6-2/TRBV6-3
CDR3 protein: CASSYGGSPDTGELFF

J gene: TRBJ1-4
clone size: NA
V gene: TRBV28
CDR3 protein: CASSLWTGKLFF

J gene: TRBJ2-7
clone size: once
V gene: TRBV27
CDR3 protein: CASSLRGRSTYEQYF

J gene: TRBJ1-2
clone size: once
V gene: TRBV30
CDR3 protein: CAWSGKEYGRRWSGYTF

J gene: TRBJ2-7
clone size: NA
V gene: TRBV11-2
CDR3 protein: CASSLDRGRQYF

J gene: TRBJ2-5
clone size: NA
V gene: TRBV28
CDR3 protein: CASTGAGGQETQYF

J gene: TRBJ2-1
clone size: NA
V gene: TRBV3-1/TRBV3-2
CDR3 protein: CASSLWTSGPYNEQFF

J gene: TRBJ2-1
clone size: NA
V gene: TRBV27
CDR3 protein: CASSPLAGVSYNEQFF

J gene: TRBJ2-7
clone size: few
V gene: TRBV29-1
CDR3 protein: CSVDTTESTGSTYEQYF

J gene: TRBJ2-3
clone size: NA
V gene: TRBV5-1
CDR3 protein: CASSLWEDSTDTQYF

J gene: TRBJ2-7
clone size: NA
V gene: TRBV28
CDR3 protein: CASSLGQGYEQYF

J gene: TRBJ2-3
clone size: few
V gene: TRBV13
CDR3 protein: CASSLGAGLDTQYF

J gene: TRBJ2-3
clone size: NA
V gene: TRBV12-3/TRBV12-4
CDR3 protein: CASSLQGTDTQYF

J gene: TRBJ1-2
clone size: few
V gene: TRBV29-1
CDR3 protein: CSVEDPGWGYTF

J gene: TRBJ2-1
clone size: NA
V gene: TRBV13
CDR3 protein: CASSLALRGPSEQFF

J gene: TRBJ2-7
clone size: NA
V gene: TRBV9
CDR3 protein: CASSVQGTGVYEQYF